Following are 29 T cell receptor beta chains from one sample sequenced in a study of shared clonotypes between healthy human individuals. The table came from immunoSEQ multiplex PCR; TCRdb's copy has only in-frame clones and leaves some out. Of about 1.5 million clones detected, under 99% appear once; the ten largest clones hold about 0.45%. Sequencing was performed on naive CD4+ T cells sorted from blood. Subset of the sample: CD45RA+ positively selected. The source of these receptors is a man aged 30 to 39 in good health.

The rearrangement uses TRBV27 and TRBJ1-2, with D unresolved. Germline V gives CDR1 MNHEY, CDR2 SMNVEV (reference sequence). The CDR3 has 16 residues. Trimming removed 2 bases from V and 0 bases from J, with 13 bases in between. CDR3 DNA: TGTGCCAGCAGTTTACGTGTCCAGTCCACTAACTATGGCTACACCTTC. Its translation is CASSLRVQSTNYGYTF.

The chain combines TRBV29-1 with TRBJ2-3; TRBD1 might be the D (5 bases). CDR1 and CDR2 (germline): SQVTM, ANQGSEA. The CDR3 is 15 amino acids. Trimming stripped 3 bases from V and 2 bases from J, with 15 bases between. This CDR3 is CSVDPAQGYTDTQYF. The CDR3 DNA follows: TGCAGCGTTGACCCGGCGCAGGGATACACAGATACGCAGTATTTT.

The chain has TRBV9 and TRBJ2-3; tentatively, D is TRBD1 or TRBD2 (5 bases each). Trimming removed 3 bases from V and 4 bases from J, with 15 bases in between. Germline assignment: CDR1 SGDLS and CDR2 YYNGEE. The CDR3 contains 15 residues. The CDR3 loop reads CASSAPGGGPDTQYF. The CDR3 bases are TGTGCCAGCAGCGCCCCGGGTGGGGGTCCAGATACGCAGTATTTT.

V gene TRBV7-9 combines with J gene TRBJ2-1, with D maybe TRBD2 (5 bases). The V gene lost 0 bases and the J gene lost 4 bases, with 13 bases spanning the gap. This CDR3 has 16 amino acids. From germline, CDR1 is SEHNR and CDR2 FQNEAQ (reference sequence). CDR3 DNA sequence: TGTGCCAGCAGCTTAGCGGGGATGAGGGCGTACAATGAGCAGTTCTTC. It encodes CASSLAGMRAYNEQFF.

The chain employs TRBV27 and TRBJ2-7; the D gene is possibly TRBD1 (6 bases). The CDR3 loop spans 15 amino acids. Germline assignment: CDR1 MNHEY and CDR2 SMNVEV (reference sequence). With 6 bases removed from V and 3 bases from J, the gap between germline ends came to 18 bases. This CDR3 reads CASRDRPSHIYEQYF. CDR3 DNA: TGTGCCAGCAGAGACAGGCCATCTCATATCTACGAGCAGTACTTC.

The V gene is TRBV28, the J gene TRBJ2-5; D remains unclear. The CDR3 extends over 14 amino acids. Germline V lookup: CDR1 MDHEN, CDR2 SYDVKM. Trimming shortened V by 2 bases and J by 1 base, and 8 bases separated the two germline ends. This CDR3 reads CASSLMGSQETQYF. In DNA form, the CDR3 reads TGTGCCAGCAGTTTAATGGGATCCCAAGAGACCCAGTACTTC.

V and J are TRBV7-9 and TRBJ2-7; 8 nucleotides agree with TRBD1. The CDR3 consists of 14 residues. The J segment lost 6 bases and the V segment lost 7 bases, leaving 11 bases of the junction unmatched. Germline CDR1 SEHNR, CDR2 FQNEAQ (reference sequence). The CDR3 is CASTRTGYVGEQYF. The CDR3 region has the DNA TGTGCCAGCACCCGGACAGGGTATGTGGGCGAGCAGTACTTC. The full variable domain, with the rest looked up from reference TRBV7-9 and TRBJ2-7, is DTGVSQNPRHKITKRGQNVTFRCDPISEHNRLYWYRQTLGQGPEFLTYFQNEAQLEKSRLLSDRFSAERPKGSFSTLEIQRTEQGDSAMYLCASTRTGYVGEQYFGPGTRLTVT.

In this sample, this clone turned up once. The chain couples TRBV7-9 to TRBJ2-7; D gene ambiguous. The CDR3 is 12 amino acids. Germline values: CDR1 SEHNR, CDR2 FQNEAQ (reference sequence). V was pared by 2 bases and J by 12 bases, with 14 bases between. The CDR3 DNA reads TGTGCCAGCAGCTTATCCGGTGGTAAGCCGTACTTC. Translated: CASSLSGGKPYF.

Of note for this clone: The junction shows a germline mismatch at one end, possibly a read error. CDR3 DNA sequence: TGCTCCTGCCGGACAGACTCCTACGAGCAGTACTTC. Translating gives CSCRTDSYEQYF. V usage is TRBV2 and J usage is TRBJ2-7; D is possibly TRBD1 (6 bases). This CDR3 has 12 residues. CDR1 is SNHLY, CDR2 FYNNEI, per germline.

The gene calls are TRBV18 and TRBJ2-3; maybe TRBD2 (6 bases). The germline CDR1 and CDR2 sequences are KGHSH and LQKENI. The CDR3 runs 13 residues. V dropped 11 bases and J dropped 2 bases, with 14 bases sitting between them. CDR3 DNA: TGTGCCGGGGGGAAGAAACTCACAGATACGCAGTATTTT. It is translated as CAGGKKLTDTQYF.

This clone was seen just once. This chain uses TRBV18 with TRBJ1-2; D not resolved. Trimming left V 3 bases short and J 7 bases short, with 12 bases between. The germline gives CDR1 KGHSH, CDR2 LQKENI. This CDR3 has 13 residues. In DNA, the CDR3 is TGTGCCAGCTCACCTGACTTGAAGGGTGGCTACACCTTC. It yields the protein CASSPDLKGGYTF. Drawing the rest from reference TRBV18 and TRBJ1-2, the complete variable domain is NAGVMQNPRHLVRRRGQEARLRCSPMKGHSHVYWYRQLPEEGLKFMVYLQKENIIDESGMPKERFSAEFPKEGPSILRIQQVVRGDSAAYFCASSPDLKGGYTFGSGTRLTVV.

The chain is built from TRBV2 and TRBJ2-1; unclear D gene. The CDR3 totals 14 residues. V lost 4 bases, J lost 2 bases, and 9 bases lay in between. Germline V gives CDR1 SNHLY, CDR2 FYNNEI. The CDR3 coding sequence is TGTGCCAGCAGTGGGCTAGTGGCCTACAATGAGCAGTTCTTC. Protein sequence: CASSGLVAYNEQFF.

The gene calls are TRBV28 and TRBJ1-4, with D unclear. This CDR3 contains 14 residues. CDR1 MDHEN and CDR2 SYDVKM come from the germline V gene. V lost 3 bases and J lost 5, with 10 bases in between. The CDR3, as DNA: TGTGCCAGCAGTTTTCGACTGAGAAATGAAAAACTGTTTTTT. Amino acids: CASSFRLRNEKLFF. The whole variable domain, remainder taken from reference TRBV28 and TRBJ1-4, is DVKVTQSSRYLVKRTGEKVFLECVQDMDHENMFWYRQDPGLGLRLIYFSYDVKMKEKGDIPEGYSVSREKKERFSLILESASTNQTSMYLCASSFRLRNEKLFFGSGTQLSVL.

This chain connects TRBV4-3 to TRBJ2-3; D is unclear. V dropped 3 bases and J dropped 5 bases, with 9 bases sitting between them. CDR1 LGHNA and CDR2 YSLEER come from the germline V gene. The CDR3 has 13 amino acids. DNA of the CDR3: TGCGCCAGCAGCCAGGTCCCTATAGATACGCAGTATTTT. Its protein is CASSQVPIDTQYF.

This clone was counted once. As DNA, the CDR3 is TGTGCCAGTAACCATGGACAGGACTACAATGAGCAGTTCTTC. Translated, it gives CASNHGQDYNEQFF. The chain joins TRBV19 to TRBJ2-1, with TRBD1 matching over 7 bases. Trimming cost V 7 bases and J 3 bases; bases outside gene matches: 6. CDR1 and CDR2 (germline): LNHDA, SQIVND (reference sequence). CDR3 length equals 14 residues.

The rearrangement uses TRBV4-3 and TRBJ2-7, with D unclear. From germline, CDR1 is LGHNA and CDR2 YSLEER. The V gene lost 1 base and the J gene lost 3 bases, with 13 bases spanning the gap. This CDR3 has 15 residues. The CDR3 protein is CASSQVVGSYYEQYF. The CDR3 nucleotides read TGCGCCAGCAGCCAAGTTGTCGGCAGCTACTACGAGCAGTACTTC.

The chain carries TRBV6-1 and TRBJ2-1; TRBD2 matches 12 bases. The length of the CDR3 is 15 residues. CDR1 is MNHNS and CDR2 is SASEGT in the germline V gene. The junction had 5 bases not matched to a gene; V was cut back by 6 bases and J by 5 bases. DNA for the CDR3: TGTGCCAGCAGGCAACTAGCGGGAGGACACAATGAGCAGTTCTTC. Protein: CASRQLAGGHNEQFF.

The table lists this clone with a count of one. This sequence joins TRBV15 and TRBJ1-5; D not certain. Germline assignment: CDR1 LNHNV and CDR2 YYDKDF (reference sequence). The CDR3 is made up of 15 amino acids. V lost 5 bases and J 0 bases, leaving 11 bases between the germline ends. This chain's CDR3 is CATSLGRDSNQPQHF. Written as DNA, the CDR3 is TGTGCCACCAGCTTAGGGAGAGATAGCAATCAGCCCCAGCATTTT.

The chain recombines TRBV11-1 with TRBJ1-3; no clear D. Trimming shortened V by 3 bases and J by 0 bases, and 9 bases separated the two germline ends. This CDR3 contains 15 residues. Germline CDR1 reads SGHAT; CDR2 reads FQDESV (reference sequence). The DNA of the CDR3 is TGTGCCAGCAGCTTCGACATGGCCTCTGGAAACACCATATATTTT. This gives the protein CASSFDMASGNTIYF.

The rearrangement uses TRBV28 and TRBJ2-3; 12 nucleotides match TRBD2. Germline values: CDR1 MDHEN, CDR2 SYDVKM. There are 17 residues in the CDR3. V shed 2 bases and J 6 bases; nucleotides not matched to a gene: 9. CDR3 amino acids: CASSLVVTSGGRDTQYF. In DNA form, the CDR3 reads TGTGCCAGCAGTTTAGTGGTGACTAGCGGGGGCCGGGATACGCAGTATTTT.

The chain carries TRBV5-4 and TRBJ2-2; TRBD2 matches at 10 bases. The CDR3 length is 16 residues. Trimming at V came to 4 bases and at J to 2 bases, leaving 5 bases not matched to a gene. The V gene's germline CDR1 is SGHNT and CDR2 YYREEE (reference sequence). The CDR3 DNA follows: TGTGCCAGCAGCCTTGGACTAGCGGCAAACACCGGGGAGCTGTTTTTT. It is translated as CASSLGLAANTGELFF.

V usage is TRBV27 and J usage is TRBJ2-7, with 8 bases lining up with TRBD2. J lost 7 bases, V lost 8 bases, and 13 bases had no gene match. This CDR3 is 14 amino acids long. Germline V gene sequence: CDR1 MNHEY, CDR2 SMNVEV (reference sequence). As DNA, the CDR3 is TGTGCCAGCGGGTTTCGGGGGGGGCGGTCTGAGCAGTACTTC. Translated: CASGFRGGRSEQYF.

J is TRBJ2-7 and V is TRBV18, with D tentatively TRBD1 (6 bases). CDR3 length equals 14 residues. Trimming took off 5 bases at V and 0 bases at J, with 11 bases between the two ends. CDR1 is KGHSH, CDR2 LQKENI, per germline. CDR3 coding DNA: TGTGCCAGCTCATCCGACAGGAGCTCCTACGAGCAGTACTTC. Amino acids: CASSSDRSSYEQYF. Based on the CDR3 plus reference TRBV18 and TRBJ2-7, the full variable domain is NAGVMQNPRHLVRRRGQEARLRCSPMKGHSHVYWYRQLPEEGLKFMVYLQKENIIDESGMPKERFSAEFPKEGPSILRIQQVVRGDSAAYFCASSSDRSSYEQYFGPGTRLTVT.

Regarding this clone: This CDR3 is also generated by other DNA sequences in the sample. This rearrangement joins TRBV7-2 to TRBJ2-1; 11 positions match TRBD2. Germline CDR1 is SGHTA and CDR2 is FQGNSA. After removal of 1 base from V and 6 bases from J, the junction contained 2 bases not matched to a gene. The CDR3 runs 15 residues. The CDR3 DNA is TGTGCCAGCAGCTTAGATAGCGGGAGGGTCAATGAGCAGTTCTTC. Translation: CASSLDSGRVNEQFF.

V usage is TRBV7-8 and J usage is TRBJ1-1; D gene ambiguous. Trimming took 5 bases from V and 3 from J, leaving 13 bases between them. The CDR3 runs 14 residues. Germline CDR1 and CDR2: SGHVS and FQNEAQ. The CDR3 nucleotides read TGTGCCAGCAGCCCCCGAATGGGGTACACTGAAGCTTTCTTT. Protein product: CASSPRMGYTEAFF.

The V and J genes are TRBV6-1 and TRBJ2-2; TRBD2 is a possible D gene (5 bases). Germline lookup yields CDR1 MNHNS and CDR2 SASEGT. V was shortened by 2 bases and J by 5 bases, with 6 bases between the two germline ends. The CDR3 is 13 amino acids. The CDR3 region is CASSETGTGELFF. As DNA, the CDR3 is TGTGCCAGCAGTGAAACGGGGACCGGGGAGCTGTTTTTT.

The rearrangement uses TRBV10-3 and TRBJ2-5, with 11 positions matching TRBD2. The V segment lost 3 bases and the J segment 4 bases; nucleotides outside the gene matches: 19. Germline values: CDR1 ENHRY, CDR2 SYGVKD. This CDR3 comprises 20 residues. CDR3 loop: CAISDPPGLTSGTEVETQYF. CDR3 DNA sequence: TGTGCCATCAGTGATCCCCCCGGGTTGACTAGCGGGACGGAGGTAGAGACCCAGTACTTC.

The chain has TRBV15 and TRBJ2-7, with 7 bases identical to TRBD2. Germline V gene lookup returns CDR1 LNHNV and CDR2 YYDKDF (reference sequence). J was trimmed by 0 bases and V by 0 bases; bases with no gene match: 5. This CDR3 spans 16 amino acids. CDR3 region: CATSRDRTSASYEQYF. The CDR3 DNA reads as TGTGCCACCAGCAGAGATAGAACTAGCGCCTCCTACGAGCAGTACTTC.

V is TRBV6-4 and J is TRBJ1-2, with TRBD1 identical over 10 bases. Germline assignment: CDR1 MRHNA and CDR2 SNTAGT. The J segment lost 5 bases and the V segment lost 0 bases, leaving 12 bases of the junction unmatched. CDR3 size: 18 residues. CDR3 coding DNA: TGTGCCAGCAGTGACTCGTCTGGGGACAGGGGCCTGGGTTATGGCTACACCTTC. Translated, it gives CASSDSSGDRGLGYGYTF.